This passage covers 29 T cell receptor beta chains from one sample sequenced in a study of CD4+ T cells in melanoma. Profiled with immunoSEQ multiplex PCR; TCRdb holds only in-frame clones, not every one. The sample includes tens of thousands of clones, more than 60% of them seen just once. Sequenced input: tumor tissue. The receptors shown here come from a human donor with melanoma.

The V and J genes are TRBV28 and TRBJ2-3; the match to TRBD2 covers 11 bases. V shed 6 bases and J 4 bases; nucleotides not matched to a gene: 6. The CDR3 runs 15 residues. Germline V CDR1 and CDR2: MDHEN, SYDVKM. This CDR3 reads CASSQLSGGADTQYF. CDR3 in DNA: TGTGCCAGCAGCCAGCTTAGCGGGGGGGCAGATACGCAGTATTTT. Filled out from reference TRBV28 and TRBJ2-3, the complete variable domain reads DVKVTQSSRYLVKRTGEKVFLECVQDMDHENMFWYRQDPGLGLRLIYFSYDVKMKEKGDIPEGYSVSREKKERFSLILESASTNQTSMYLCASSQLSGGADTQYFGPGTRLTVL.

This clone was counted at least ten times. The J gene is TRBJ2-1, the V gene TRBV9; 11 bases map to TRBD2. This CDR3 has 16 amino acids. V trimming: 0 bases; J trimming: 4 bases; junction bases outside the gene matches: 3. The germline gives CDR1 SGDLS, CDR2 YYNGEE. The CDR3 DNA reads as TGTGCCAGCAGCGTAGCTCTAGCGGGGGGATACAATGAGCAGTTCTTC. Protein product: CASSVALAGGYNEQFF.

This clone was seen more than once but under ten times. The chain recombines TRBV27 with TRBJ2-1; 10 nucleotides line up with TRBD1. Per germline, CDR1 MNHEY and CDR2 SMNVEV (reference sequence). This CDR3 has 15 amino acids. Losses at the gene ends were 5 bases for V and 3 bases for J; bases not matched to a gene: 4. CDR3: CASSGGQGIYNEQFF. The CDR3 bases are TGTGCCAGCAGTGGGGGACAGGGGATCTACAATGAGCAGTTCTTC.

The gene calls are TRBV15 and TRBJ2-7; possibly TRBD2 for D (5 bases). CDR1 is LNHNV, CDR2 YYDKDF, per germline (reference sequence). CDR3 length: 13 amino acids. The V and J ends lost 11 bases and 3 bases respectively, with 17 bases between them. This CDR3 reads CALIEGEHYEQYF. The CDR3 bases are TGTGCCCTCATAGAGGGTGAGCACTACGAGCAGTACTTC.

The chain recombines TRBV7-9 with TRBJ1-1; D ambiguous. Looked up from germline, CDR1 is SEHNR and CDR2 is FQNEAQ (reference sequence). Trimming took off 5 bases at V and 2 bases at J, with 3 bases between the two ends. The CDR3 has 11 residues. The CDR3 bases are TGTGCCAGCAGCGCCAACACTGAAGCTTTCTTT. This codes for CASSANTEAFF.

The J gene is TRBJ2-7, the V gene TRBV9; D is unresolved. V was trimmed by 0 bases and J by 6 bases, leaving 10 bases between them. This CDR3 spans 13 amino acids. CDR1 is SGDLS and CDR2 is YYNGEE in the germline V gene. In DNA, the CDR3 is TGTGCCAGCAGCGTAGCCCCCAGTAGCGAGCAGTACTTC. Protein: CASSVAPSSEQYF.

This clone was picked up a small number of times. The chain recombines TRBV11-2 with TRBJ1-3; no clear D. The CDR3 extends over 17 amino acids. V dropped 2 bases and J dropped 0 bases, with 14 bases sitting between them. The germline gives CDR1 SGHAT, CDR2 FQNNGV. The CDR3 reads CASSLIELTLSGNTIYF. The CDR3 DNA follows: TGTGCCAGCAGCTTAATAGAGCTGACACTCTCTGGAAACACCATATATTTT.

This chain joins TRBV7-9 and TRBJ1-1; no firm D call. The V gene lost 3 bases and the J gene lost 0 bases, with 14 bases spanning the gap. Germline-derived CDR1 and CDR2 are SEHNR and FQNEAQ (reference sequence). The CDR3 runs to 16 residues. DNA for the CDR3: TGTGCCAGCAGCTTGGTGGGATGGCAGTTGAACACTGAAGCTTTCTTT. This translates into CASSLVGWQLNTEAFF.

V is TRBV6-5 and J is TRBJ1-1; maybe TRBD1 (5 bases). The ends were cut back, 0 bases at V and 10 bases at J, with 15 bases in the middle. Germline CDR1 MNHEY, CDR2 SVGAGI. CDR3 length: 14 residues. The CDR3 loop is CASSYSSRGLAAFF. CDR3 in DNA: TGTGCCAGCAGTTACTCGTCGCGGGGCCTAGCAGCTTTCTTT.

This sequence joins TRBV11-2 and TRBJ1-6; 7 bases are shared with TRBD1. This CDR3 is built from 15 residues. Per germline, CDR1 SGHAT and CDR2 FQNNGV. The ends lost 3 bases at V and 7 bases at J; junction bases unmatched: 6. The chain's CDR3 is CASSFMTGWNSPLHF. The CDR3 coding sequence is TGTGCCAGCAGCTTCATGACAGGGTGGAATTCACCCCTCCACTTT. Combining the CDR3 with reference TRBV11-2 and TRBJ1-6 gives the whole variable domain EAGVAQSPRYKIIEKRQSVAFWCNPISGHATLYWYQQILGQGPKLLIQFQNNGVVDDSQLPKDRFSAERLKGVDSTLKIQPAKLEDSAVYLCASSFMTGWNSPLHFGNGTRLTVT.

The V and J genes are TRBV9 and TRBJ2-2; 9 bases line up with TRBD1. CDR1 is SGDLS and CDR2 is YYNGEE in the germline V gene. CDR3 length equals 16 residues. With V trimmed by 3 bases and J by 4 bases, 7 bases remained unmatched. The DNA for the CDR3 is TGTGCCAGCAGCGCCCCGGGACAGGGTGCCACCGGGGAGCTGTTTTTT. Its translation is CASSAPGQGATGELFF.

The V and J genes are TRBV6-6 and TRBJ2-7; no definite D call. Germline V gene lookup returns CDR1 MNHNY and CDR2 SVGAGI (reference sequence). The germline V and J ends were trimmed by 3 bases and 5 bases, with 8 bases remaining between them. This CDR3 is 12 amino acids long. The CDR3 DNA follows: TGTGCCAGCAGTTATGGTGGGAACGAGCAGTACTTC. It specifies CASSYGGNEQYF.

CDR3 amino acids: CASSEGVGSNQPQHF. Written as DNA, the CDR3 is TGTGCCAGCTCAGAGGGAGTGGGAAGCAATCAGCCCCAGCATTTT. This chain uses TRBV9 with TRBJ1-5, with unresolved D. Germline CDR1 SGDLS, CDR2 YYNGEE. V lost 7 bases to trimming and J lost 1 base, with 15 bases between them. The CDR3 totals 15 residues.

The chain combines TRBV5-6 with TRBJ2-7; 7 nucleotides agree with TRBD1. Germline lookup yields CDR1 SGHDT and CDR2 YYEEEE. The CDR3 is made up of 16 amino acids. V shed 1 base and J 5 bases; nucleotides not matched to a gene: 12. The CDR3 protein is CASSLSYGNRGHEQYF. In DNA form, the CDR3 reads TGTGCCAGCAGCTTGTCCTATGGAAACAGGGGCCACGAGCAGTACTTC. The entire variable domain, with the rest obtained from reference TRBV5-6 and TRBJ2-7, is as follows: DAGVTQSPTHLIKTRGQQVTLRCSPKSGHDTVSWYQQALGQGPQFIFQYYEEEERQRGNFPDRFSGHQFPNYSSELNVNALLLGDSALYLCASSLSYGNRGHEQYFGPGTRLTVT.

This clone was found a few times. This sequence joins TRBV2 and TRBJ1-1, with D hard to call. V was cut by 7 bases and J by 0 bases, with 12 bases left in between. This CDR3 contains 14 residues. Germline assignment: CDR1 SNHLY and CDR2 FYNNEI. The CDR3 spells CASTPTYVNTEAFF. In DNA form, the CDR3 reads TGTGCCAGCACCCCCACGTACGTGAACACTGAAGCTTTCTTT.

This clone was seen only once. The chain's CDR3 is CASSFAGGLDNEQFF. For the CDR3, the DNA is TGTGCCAGCAGTTTTGCAGGGGGGCTAGACAATGAGCAGTTCTTC. V is TRBV27 and J is TRBJ2-1, with D maybe TRBD1 (7 bases). The CDR3 is 15 residues long. V was shortened by 3 bases and J by 5 bases, with 14 bases between the two germline ends. CDR1 and CDR2 from the germline V gene are MNHEY and SMNVEV (reference sequence).

The rearrangement links TRBV9 to TRBJ2-7; 10 bases fit TRBD2. CDR3 size: 15 residues. The germline V gene has CDR1 SGDLS and CDR2 YYNGEE. V gave up 3 bases and J gave up 4 bases; unmatched junction bases: 7. The CDR3 nucleotides are TGTGCCAGCAGCGAAAGCGGGGGGGAATATTACGAGCAGTACTTC. It codes for CASSESGGEYYEQYF.

The genes are TRBV7-2 and TRBJ1-6; 9 bases are shared with TRBD1. V dropped 6 bases and J dropped 8; count of bases not matched to a gene: 8. Germline CDR1 reads SGHTA; CDR2 reads FQGNSA. This CDR3 region has 15 residues. The CDR3 DNA reads TGTGCCAGCAGTTTACAGGGGGCTAGGGATTCACCCCTCCACTTT. It yields the protein CASSLQGARDSPLHF. The whole variable domain, filled in from reference TRBV7-2 and TRBJ1-6, reads GAGVSQSPSNKVTEKGKDVELRCDPISGHTALYWYRQSLGQGLEFLIYFQGNSAPDKSGLPSDRFSAERTGGSVSTLTIQRTQQEDSAVYLCASSLQGARDSPLHFGNGTRLTVT.

This clone was detected once. The DNA of the CDR3 is TGTGCCAGCAGCTTTATGGCCTCTCCTGCGGGGATCAATGAGCAGTTCTTC. Protein: CASSFMASPAGINEQFF. The chain is built from TRBV7-2 and TRBJ2-1; perhaps TRBD2 as D (6 bases). This CDR3 region has 17 residues. Trimming shortened V by 3 bases and J by 6 bases, and 21 bases separated the two germline ends. CDR1 is SGHTA, CDR2 FQGNSA, per germline.

The chain couples TRBV5-6 to TRBJ1-2; D ambiguous. The CDR3 spans 13 residues. The germline V gene has CDR1 SGHDT and CDR2 YYEEEE. The ends were cut back, 0 bases at V and 7 bases at J, with 10 bases in the middle. CDR3 protein: CASSLDSALGYTF. The CDR3 DNA is TGTGCCAGCAGCTTGGATTCAGCGCTTGGCTACACCTTC.

The gene calls are TRBV29-1 and TRBJ2-2, with D unresolved. The CDR3 runs to 13 residues. Germline loops: CDR1 SQVTM, CDR2 ANQGSEA. Trimming stripped 6 bases from V and 3 bases from J, with 11 bases between. CDR3 sequence reads: CSVILVYTGELFF. CDR3 coding DNA: TGCAGCGTAATCCTTGTGTACACCGGGGAGCTGTTTTTT.

The genes are TRBV2 and TRBJ2-2; D might be TRBD1 (6 bases). The CDR3 sequence is 14 residues long. Per germline, CDR1 SNHLY and CDR2 FYNNEI. Trimming took 5 bases from V and 4 from J, leaving 11 bases between them. CDR3 bases: TGTGCCAGCAGTCTCCGGACAGTCACCGGGGAGCTGTTTTTT. Translated: CASSLRTVTGELFF.

The chain combines TRBV5-1 with TRBJ2-5, with 7 bases that match TRBD1. The germline gives CDR1 SGHRS, CDR2 YFSETQ. The CDR3 loop spans 16 amino acids. V was clipped by 3 bases and J by 2 bases; unmatched bases: 10. CDR3 in DNA: TGCGCCAGCAGCTCCACAGGGGTTACGGGACAAGAGACCCAGTACTTC. It translates to CASSSTGVTGQETQYF. The whole variable domain, remainder taken from reference TRBV5-1 and TRBJ2-5, is KAGVTQTPRYLIKTRGQQVTLSCSPISGHRSVSWYQQTPGQGLQFLFEYFSETQRNKGNFPGRFSGRQFSNSRSEMNVSTLELGDSALYLCASSSTGVTGQETQYFGPGTRLLVL.

The chain has TRBV4-2 and TRBJ1-1; TRBD1 matches 8 bases. J was trimmed by 9 bases and V by 4 bases; bases with no gene match: 7. CDR1 LGHNA and CDR2 YNFKEQ come from the germline V gene. The CDR3 is 13 residues long. CDR3 protein: CASSRTGRPQAFF. DNA of the CDR3: TGTGCCAGCAGCCGGACAGGGAGGCCCCAAGCTTTCTTT.

The chain couples TRBV11-1 to TRBJ2-5, with a tentative D call TRBD1 (6 bases). The CDR3 loop spans 17 amino acids. Per germline, CDR1 SGHAT and CDR2 FQDESV (reference sequence). Trimming pared 0 bases from V and 5 bases from J, leaving 19 bases between. The CDR3 nucleotides read TGTGCCAGCAGCTTAGCGACTCTGGGACAAAGCAGGGAGACCCAGTACTTC. Its translation is CASSLATLGQSRETQYF. Drawing the rest from reference TRBV11-1 and TRBJ2-5, the complete variable domain is EAEVAQSPRYKITEKSQAVAFWCDPISGHATLYWYRQILGQGPELLVQFQDESVVDDSQLPKDRFSAERLKGVDSTLKIQPAELGDSAMYLCASSLATLGQSRETQYFGPGTRLLVL.

V and J are TRBV19 and TRBJ2-3, with 11 bases lining up with TRBD2. Unmatched junction bases numbered 7, after V lost 6 bases and J lost 2 bases. Germline-derived CDR1 and CDR2 are LNHDA and SQIVND (reference sequence). The CDR3 spans 16 residues. The CDR3 protein is CASRRGLAENTDTQYF. CDR3 coding DNA: TGTGCCAGTAGACGGGGACTAGCGGAAAACACAGATACGCAGTATTTT.

This clone was recorded once. The chain carries TRBV7-2 and TRBJ1-6; D is uncertain. Germline V gives CDR1 SGHTA, CDR2 FQGNSA. The V and J ends lost 1 base and 6 bases respectively, with 10 bases between them. CDR3 length equals 15 residues. The CDR3 protein is CASSLVLGVNSPLHF. CDR3 nucleotide sequence: TGTGCCAGCAGCTTAGTCCTGGGAGTTAATTCACCCCTCCACTTT. The complete variable domain, with remaining parts taken from reference TRBV7-2 and TRBJ1-6, reads GAGVSQSPSNKVTEKGKDVELRCDPISGHTALYWYRQSLGQGLEFLIYFQGNSAPDKSGLPSDRFSAERTGGSVSTLTIQRTQQEDSAVYLCASSLVLGVNSPLHFGNGTRLTVT.

J is TRBJ1-4 and V is TRBV5-1; D gene uncertain. V was clipped by 3 bases and J by 5 bases, with 11 bases between them. CDR1 is SGHRS, CDR2 YFSETQ, per germline. This CDR3 spans 14 amino acids. Written as DNA, the CDR3 is TGCGCCAGCAGCTCCGACTTGGGGAATGAAAAACTGTTTTTT. Translation gives CASSSDLGNEKLFF.

The chain is built from TRBV2 and TRBJ1-3; D is unresolved. Germline values: CDR1 SNHLY, CDR2 FYNNEI. V lost 5 bases to trimming and J lost 0 bases, with 8 bases between them. The CDR3 has 14 amino acids. This CDR3 is CASSFGDSGNTIYF. The CDR3 bases are TGTGCCAGCAGTTTCGGCGACTCTGGAAACACCATATATTTT.